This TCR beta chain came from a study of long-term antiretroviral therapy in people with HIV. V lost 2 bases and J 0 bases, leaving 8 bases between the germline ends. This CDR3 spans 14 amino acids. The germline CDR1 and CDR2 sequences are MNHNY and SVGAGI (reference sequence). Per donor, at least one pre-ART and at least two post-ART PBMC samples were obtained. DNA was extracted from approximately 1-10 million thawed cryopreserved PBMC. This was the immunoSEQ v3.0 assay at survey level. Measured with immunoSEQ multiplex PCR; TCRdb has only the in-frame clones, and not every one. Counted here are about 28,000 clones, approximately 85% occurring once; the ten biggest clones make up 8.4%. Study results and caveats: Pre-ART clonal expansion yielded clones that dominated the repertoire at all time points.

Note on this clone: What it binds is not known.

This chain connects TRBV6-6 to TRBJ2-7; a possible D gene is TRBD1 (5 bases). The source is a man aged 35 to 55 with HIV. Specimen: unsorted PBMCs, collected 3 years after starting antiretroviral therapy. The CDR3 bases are TGTGCCAGCAGTTACGGGGCCTACTCCTACGAGCAGTACTTC. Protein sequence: CASSYGAYSYEQYF.